Shown below are 10 T cell receptor beta chains from a single sample sequenced in a study of identical twins. TCRdb analysed the 5' RACE reads with MiXCR anew, one entry per CDR3 protein. Of some 250,000 distinct CDR3 sequences listed, 6.5% were seen once; the top ten hold roughly 15%. This sample also appeared in a second study, on T cells expressing NK-cell markers.

Sequenced input: CD8+ T cells sorted from blood. The receptors were gathered from a woman aged 18-29 years in good health.

The chain recombines TRBV9 with TRBJ2-3; D possibly corresponds to TRBD2 (6 bases). The CDR3 has 15 residues. The germline V gene has CDR1 SGDLS and CDR2 YYNGEE. V lost 0 bases, J lost 1 base, and 9 bases lay in between. The CDR3 DNA reads as TGTGCCAGCAGCGTAGCGGGACTGCGCACAGATACGCAGTATTTT. This translates into CASSVAGLRTDTQYF.

As to this clonotype: Just one base apart from a much larger clone, this may be a read error. The gene calls are TRBV12-3 or TRBV12-4 and TRBJ2-7; D is ambiguous. This CDR3 comprises 17 residues. V shed 2 bases and J shed 3 bases, with 20 bases lying between them. The CDR3 loop is CASSLCSEADIRYEQYF. The CDR3 DNA follows: TGTGCCAGCAGTTTATGTAGTGAGGCTGACATACGCTACGAGCAGTACTTC.

This clonotype was recorded many times. V usage is TRBV7-9 and J usage is TRBJ1-2, with 7 bases identical to TRBD1. V shed 5 bases, J shed 0 bases, and the junction held 9 bases outside the gene matches. Germline V gives CDR1 SEHNR, CDR2 FQNEAQ (reference sequence). The CDR3 extends over 16 amino acids. CDR3 sequence (DNA): TGTGCCAGCAGCGCAACCGACAGGGACGCTAACTATGGCTACACCTTC. Its protein product is CASSATDRDANYGYTF.

This clonotype turned up a few times. V gene TRBV7-9 combines with J gene TRBJ1-4; no definite D call. Germline CDR1 is SEHNR and CDR2 is FQNEAQ (reference sequence). This CDR3 spans 13 amino acids. V was clipped by 5 bases and J by 4 bases, with 8 bases between them. The CDR3 region is CASSPPVNEKLFF. CDR3 DNA sequence: TGTGCCAGCAGCCCTCCGGTTAATGAAAAACTGTTTTTT.

This clonotype has a handful of counts. The chain combines TRBV7-2 with TRBJ2-1; 10 positions agree with TRBD2. Looked up from germline, CDR1 is SGHTA and CDR2 is FQGNSA. With V trimmed by 5 bases and J by 9 bases, 10 bases remained unmatched. The CDR3 length is 15 residues. DNA for the CDR3: TGTGCCAGCAGCCCAAGCGGGAGGGCCGGGGTTGAGCAGTTCTTC. Its protein product is CASSPSGRAGVEQFF. The full variable domain, with the rest looked up from reference TRBV7-2 and TRBJ2-1, is GAGVSQSPSNKVTEKGKDVELRCDPISGHTALYWYRQSLGQGLEFLIYFQGNSAPDKSGLPSDRFSAERTGGSVSTLTIQRTQQEDSAVYLCASSPSGRAGVEQFFGPGTRLTVL.

This clonotype has more than one count but fewer than ten. CDR3 loop: CATSSGQGRNNQPQHF. CDR3 nucleotides: TGTGCCACCAGCAGCGGACAGGGTAGAAACAATCAGCCCCAGCATTTT. The V and J genes are TRBV15 and TRBJ1-5; 8 bases are shared with TRBD1. The CDR3 covers 16 residues. J gave up 3 bases and V 3 bases, and 7 bases lay outside the gene matches. Germline V gives CDR1 LNHNV, CDR2 YYDKDF (reference sequence).

The V gene is TRBV7-9, the J gene TRBJ2-1; 8 bases agree with TRBD1. Germline V gene data show CDR1 as SEHNR and CDR2 as FQNEAQ (reference sequence). The CDR3 spans 17 residues. The junction had 16 bases not matched to a gene; V was cut back by 3 bases and J by 9 bases. The CDR3 nucleotides are TGTGCCAGCAGCTTCCAATACGGGACAGGTGATTTTTTTGAGCAGTTCTTC. Amino acids: CASSFQYGTGDFFEQFF.

This clonotype was seen a handful of times. The V and J genes are TRBV9 and TRBJ2-1; possible D gene TRBD1, 6 bases. The germline V gene encodes CDR1 SGDLS and CDR2 YYNGEE. Trimming stripped 0 bases from V and 10 bases from J, with 17 bases between. This CDR3 comprises 15 residues. The CDR3 protein is CASSVAGRGGEEQFF. CDR3 nucleotide sequence: TGTGCCAGCAGCGTAGCTGGCAGGGGTGGCGAAGAGCAGTTCTTC.

This clonotype was observed a few times. This chain uses TRBV4-3 with TRBJ2-6; D possibly corresponds to TRBD1 (5 bases). The CDR3 spans 15 residues. Germline V gene data show CDR1 as LGHNA and CDR2 as YSLEER. V dropped 4 bases and J dropped 4 bases, with 11 bases sitting between them. CDR3 sequence reads: CASSRYRQGANVLTF. In DNA, the CDR3 is TGCGCCAGCAGCCGATACCGACAGGGGGCCAACGTCCTGACTTTC.

The V call is TRBV6-5, the J call TRBJ1-1; D unclear. Germline loops: CDR1 MNHEY, CDR2 SVGAGI. Trimming stripped 0 bases from V and 3 bases from J, with 17 bases between. The CDR3 has 17 amino acids. DNA of the CDR3: TGTGCCAGCAGTTACTCGGTGCGGAGGGTTGGGGACACTGAAGCTTTCTTT. Translating it yields CASSYSVRRVGDTEAFF.